This paragraph covers one TCR beta chain sequence. What it binds is unknown. The data belong to a study of early T cells in non-severe SARS-CoV-2 infection. Study in general: Chains were unpaired, as sequencing was done on bulk RNA from unsorted whole blood.

Study-level results: VDJdb-based annotation leaned toward anti-spike CD8 responses and missed private and CD4 specificities.

Germline V CDR1 and CDR2: SQVTM, ANQGSEA. The CDR3 runs 12 residues. V lost 4 bases, J lost 5 bases, and 4 bases stayed unmatched. Researchers attached unique molecular identifiers to individual cDNA molecules. Each CDR3 protein is one row after TCRdb ran MiXCR on the 5' RACE reads. The data contain tens of thousands of distinct CDR3 sequences, approximately 13% of them singletons. The clonotype was recovered from an adult who was a healthcare worker with PCR-confirmed SARS-CoV-2 infection or an uninfected control (not recorded which). This chain joins TRBV29-1 and TRBJ1-1; TRBD1 agrees at 7 bases. Sequenced material: whole blood. In nucleotides, the CDR3 is TGCAGCGTTGTGACAGGGAGGACTGAAGCTTTCTTT. Its protein is CSVVTGRTEAFF.